The 11 T cell receptor beta chains listed next were all sequenced from one sample in a study of vaccination effects on CD4 cells after COVID-19. Here immunoSEQ multiplex PCR was the method, and the copy in TCRdb shows in-frame clones only, minus some. The repertoire holds roughly 48,000 clones, about 67% seen once, with nearly 5.5% in the top ten. These TCRs are of unknown antigen specificity. After around nine days in culture, the CD4+ T cells were isolated. The sequencing here drew on CD4+ T cells from PBMCs cultured without peptide, taken before COVID-19 vaccination. The origin of the receptors is a human donor who received a COVID-19 vaccine.

The rearrangement links TRBV28 to TRBJ2-2, with unresolved D. Germline CDR1 and CDR2: MDHEN and SYDVKM. The CDR3 runs to 12 residues. V was clipped by 5 bases and J by 5 bases, with 6 bases between them. The CDR3 loop is CASSLPTGELFF. CDR3 DNA sequence: TGTGCCAGCAGTCTACCTACCGGGGAGCTGTTTTTT.

This clone was counted a few times. The V gene is TRBV7-9, the J gene TRBJ2-5; D not resolved. Per germline, CDR1 SEHNR and CDR2 FQNEAQ (reference sequence). V lost 4 bases and J lost 3, with 3 bases in between. This CDR3 is built from 11 residues. The CDR3 loop is CASSSKETQYF. CDR3 DNA sequence: TGTGCCAGCAGCTCAAAAGAGACCCAGTACTTC.

This chain connects TRBV7-9 to TRBJ1-1; D is perhaps TRBD1 (5 bases). Trimming cost V 2 bases and J 6 bases, with 13 bases left between them. CDR1 and CDR2 (germline): SEHNR, FQNEAQ (reference sequence). The CDR3 is 14 residues long. This CDR3 reads CASSLRQGLPEAFF. CDR3 bases: TGTGCCAGCAGCTTACGGCAGGGTCTCCCTGAAGCTTTCTTT.

This chain joins TRBV27 and TRBJ2-4; D might be TRBD1 (6 bases). V lost 2 bases, J lost 1 base, and 6 bases lay in between. Germline-derived CDR1 and CDR2 are MNHEY and SMNVEV (reference sequence). The CDR3 extends over 14 amino acids. CDR3 sequence reads: CASSLQGAKNIQYF. The CDR3 coding sequence is TGTGCCAGCAGTTTACAGGGGGCCAAAAACATTCAGTACTTC.

The rearrangement links TRBV19 to TRBJ1-5; 9 nucleotides align to TRBD1. The CDR3 spans 17 residues. CDR1 is LNHDA and CDR2 is SQIVND in the germline V gene (reference sequence). Trimming at V came to 6 bases and at J to 1 base, leaving 10 bases not matched to a gene. CDR3 nucleotide sequence: TGTGCCAGTAGGACACGGACAGGGGCTTGGAGCAATCAGCCCCAGCATTTT. Residues: CASRTRTGAWSNQPQHF.

The rearrangement links TRBV9 to TRBJ1-1, with TRBD1 matching over 9 bases. V trimming: 6 bases; J trimming: 4 bases; junction bases outside the gene matches: 10. The CDR3 has 15 amino acids. Per the germline V gene, CDR1 is SGDLS and CDR2 is YYNGEE. CDR3 in amino acids: CASTPTTGGFTEAFF. The CDR3 nucleotides are TGTGCCAGCACCCCCACTACAGGGGGCTTCACTGAAGCTTTCTTT.

The genes are TRBV4-2 and TRBJ2-1; 10 nucleotides agree with TRBD2. The ends lost 1 base at V and 6 bases at J; junction bases unmatched: 9. This CDR3 has 17 residues. The germline V gene encodes CDR1 LGHNA and CDR2 YNFKEQ. This CDR3 reads CASSQAGAGGPSNEQFF. CDR3 nucleotides: TGTGCCAGCAGCCAAGCAGGAGCGGGAGGGCCTAGCAATGAGCAGTTCTTC.

The chain carries TRBV11-2 and TRBJ1-1; D is possibly TRBD1 (5 bases). The CDR3 length is 15 residues. Germline-derived CDR1 and CDR2 are SGHAT and FQNNGV. V was pared by 0 bases and J by 1 base, with 9 bases between. The CDR3 nucleotides are TGTGCCAGCAGCTTAGATAGGAGGGGGAACACTGAAGCTTTCTTT. Protein sequence: CASSLDRRGNTEAFF.

This CDR3 reads CASSQGGRFYEQYF. The CDR3 DNA is TGTGCCAGCAGCCAAGGGGGGCGTTTTTACGAGCAGTACTTC. The rearrangement joins TRBV3-1 (or the pseudogene TRBV3-2) to TRBJ2-7, with D perhaps matching TRBD1 (6 bases). Trimming stripped 1 base from V and 4 bases from J, with 11 bases between. The V gene's germline CDR1 is LGHDT and CDR2 YNNKEL (reference sequence). This CDR3 spans 14 amino acids.

In nucleotides, the CDR3 is TGTGCCAGCTCACCGGGCAGGAGCTCTGGAAACACCATATATTTT. Translation gives CASSPGRSSGNTIYF. The J gene is TRBJ1-3, the V gene TRBV18; D remains ambiguous. CDR1 is KGHSH, CDR2 LQKENI, per germline. V lost 3 bases to trimming and J lost 0 bases, with 9 bases between them. The CDR3 extends over 15 amino acids.

This clone was observed once. The rearrangement uses TRBV6-5 and TRBJ1-1; D is unresolved. CDR1 and CDR2 from the germline V gene are MNHEY and SVGAGI. The CDR3 runs 13 residues. V lost 0 bases and J lost 5, with 7 bases in between. The CDR3 spells CASSYSGRTEAFF. In DNA form, the CDR3 reads TGTGCCAGCAGTTACTCGGGCAGGACTGAAGCTTTCTTT.